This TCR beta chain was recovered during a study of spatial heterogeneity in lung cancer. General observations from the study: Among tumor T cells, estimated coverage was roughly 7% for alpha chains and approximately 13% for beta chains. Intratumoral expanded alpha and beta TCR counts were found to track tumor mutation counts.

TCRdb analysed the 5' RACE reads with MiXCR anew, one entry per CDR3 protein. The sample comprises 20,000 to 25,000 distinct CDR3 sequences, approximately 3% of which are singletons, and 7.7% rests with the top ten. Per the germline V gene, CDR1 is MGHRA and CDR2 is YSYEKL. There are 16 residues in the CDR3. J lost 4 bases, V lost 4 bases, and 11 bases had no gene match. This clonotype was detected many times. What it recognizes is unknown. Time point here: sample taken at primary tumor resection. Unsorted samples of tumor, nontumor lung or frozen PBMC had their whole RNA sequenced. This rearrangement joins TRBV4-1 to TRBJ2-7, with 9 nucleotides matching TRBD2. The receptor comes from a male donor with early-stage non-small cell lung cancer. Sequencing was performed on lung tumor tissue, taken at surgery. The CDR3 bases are TGCGCCAGCAGCCTGATTTTAGCGGGAGTTGCTTACGAGCAGTACTTC. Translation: CASSLILAGVAYEQYF.